Below, 27 T cell receptor beta chains from the same sample are listed, as sequenced in a study of blood T cell repertoires in COVID-19. Some clones are missing from TCRdb's copy, which holds only in-frame ones; the method was immunoSEQ multiplex PCR. The data contain about 59,000 clones, approximately 85% of them seen just once; the ten biggest clones take up approximately 16%. The specimen sequenced was peripheral blood. These TCRs come from a human donor in a cohort sampled during active COVID-19.

The rearrangement uses TRBV4-1 and TRBJ2-4; 15 bases align to TRBD2. Germline V gives CDR1 MGHRA, CDR2 YSYEKL. With V trimmed by 3 bases and J by 0 bases, 3 bases remained unmatched. The CDR3 contains 18 residues. The CDR3, as DNA: TGCGCCAGCAGCCAGGGACTAGCGGGGGGCGTAGCCAAAAACATTCAGTACTTC. It is translated as CASSQGLAGGVAKNIQYF.

The chain carries TRBV19 and TRBJ2-5; D is unresolved. The V end was cut by 10 bases, the J end by 3 bases, with 3 bases between. The germline CDR1 and CDR2 sequences are LNHDA and SQIVND (reference sequence). The CDR3 has 9 residues. In DNA form, the CDR3 reads TGTGCCATTAAAGAGACCCAGTACTTC. It codes for CAIKETQYF. Based on the CDR3 plus reference TRBV19 and TRBJ2-5, the full variable domain is DGGITQSPKYLFRKEGQNVTLSCEQNLNHDAMYWYRQDPGQGLRLIYYSQIVNDFQKGDIAEGYSVSREKKESFPLTVTSAQKNPTAFYLCAIKETQYFGPGTRLLVL.

The chain is built from TRBV30 and TRBJ2-5; 9 bases align to TRBD2. The V segment lost 5 bases and the J segment 5 bases; nucleotides outside the gene matches: 6. Germline-derived CDR1 and CDR2 are GTSNPN and SVGIG (reference sequence). This CDR3 region has 13 residues. The CDR3 DNA is TGTGCCTGGTCGAGACTAGCGGCGGAGACCCAGTACTTC. Protein sequence: CAWSRLAAETQYF.

A few counts support this clone. The CDR3 sequence: CATSGRAAGEQFF. CDR3 DNA: TGTGCCACCAGTGGGCGGGCCGCGGGTGAGCAGTTCTTC. V and J are TRBV24-1 and TRBJ2-1; a weak D match, TRBD2 (5 bases). This CDR3 has 13 amino acids. CDR1 and CDR2 (germline): KGHDR, SFDVKD. V lost 5 bases and J lost 9, with 13 bases in between.

This clone was found once. The chain has TRBV9 and TRBJ2-5; TRBD1 agrees at 9 bases. CDR1 is SGDLS and CDR2 is YYNGEE in the germline V gene. The CDR3 has 16 residues. V trimming: 3 bases; J trimming: 5 bases; junction bases outside the gene matches: 11. The CDR3 reads CASSEGVGQGQETQYF. CDR3 sequence (DNA): TGTGCCAGCAGCGAGGGGGTGGGACAGGGACAGGAGACCCAGTACTTC.

This rearrangement joins TRBV20-1 to TRBJ1-3; D is unclear. The CDR3 extends over 11 amino acids. The V end was cut by 3 bases, the J end by 12 bases, with 12 bases between. The germline CDR1 and CDR2 sequences are DFQATT and SNEGSKA (reference sequence). CDR3 in amino acids: CSASALGGIYF. The CDR3 DNA sequence: TGCAGTGCTAGTGCGCTGGGAGGCATATATTTT.

V gene TRBV6-2 or TRBV6-3 combines with J gene TRBJ1-1; 10 bases fit TRBD1. Per the germline V gene, CDR1 is MNHEY and CDR2 is SVGEGT. Germline trimming cut 2 bases from V and 6 bases from J; bases unmatched to any gene: 3. This CDR3 is built from 14 residues. CDR3 bases: TGTGCCAGCAGTTACGAGACAGGGGGCGCTGAAGCTTTCTTT. It is translated as CASSYETGGAEAFF.

The chain carries TRBV18 and TRBJ2-4; 9 nucleotides line up with TRBD1. This CDR3 spans 16 amino acids. V trimming: 2 bases; J trimming: 8 bases; junction bases outside the gene matches: 10. CDR1 and CDR2 from the germline V gene are KGHSH and LQKENI. Here the CDR3 reads CASSPGTGRLGDIQYF. In DNA form, the CDR3 reads TGTGCCAGCTCACCAGGGACAGGGCGTCTAGGGGACATTCAGTACTTC.

This clone was seen just once. V and J are TRBV5-1 and TRBJ2-3, with TRBD2 matching over 7 bases. The CDR3 runs 15 residues. Germline trimming cut 0 bases from V and 6 bases from J; bases unmatched to any gene: 7. CDR1 is SGHRS, CDR2 YFSETQ, per germline. The DNA of the CDR3 is TGCGCCAGCAGCTTGGCCGAGCGGGGTGGCGATACGCAGTATTTT. This translates into CASSLAERGGDTQYF. Filled out from reference TRBV5-1 and TRBJ2-3, the complete variable domain reads KAGVTQTPRYLIKTRGQQVTLSCSPISGHRSVSWYQQTPGQGLQFLFEYFSETQRNKGNFPGRFSGRQFSNSRSEMNVSTLELGDSALYLCASSLAERGGDTQYFGPGTRLTVL.

This sequence joins TRBV6-1 and TRBJ2-5; the match to TRBD1 covers 8 bases. Germline-derived CDR1 and CDR2 are MNHNS and SASEGT. This CDR3 is 15 amino acids long. Germline trimming cut 3 bases from V and 1 base from J; bases unmatched to any gene: 4. This CDR3 reads CASSDPTGGQETQYF. As DNA, the CDR3 is TGTGCCAGCAGTGACCCAACAGGGGGCCAAGAGACCCAGTACTTC.

This CDR3 is CASSYGRDEDNSPLHF. The CDR3 bases are TGTGCCAGCAGTTACGGCAGGGATGAGGATAATTCACCCCTCCACTTT. The chain joins TRBV6-5 to TRBJ1-6; TRBD1 is a possible D gene (5 bases). This CDR3 is 16 amino acids long. Trimming shortened V by 2 bases and J by 5 bases, and 13 bases separated the two germline ends. In germline, CDR1 is MNHEY, CDR2 SVGAGI.

This sequence joins TRBV9 and TRBJ1-6; 10 nucleotides line up with TRBD1. Looked up from germline, CDR1 is SGDLS and CDR2 is YYNGEE. After removal of 2 bases from V and 8 bases from J, the junction contained 1 base not matched to a gene. The CDR3 loop spans 14 amino acids. CDR3 amino acids: CASSVGQGHSPLHF. CDR3 nucleotide sequence: TGTGCCAGCAGCGTGGGACAGGGGCATTCACCCCTCCACTTT.

CDR3 nucleotide sequence: TGTGCCAGCAGCTCGGGGGGTGAAGCTTTCTTT. It translates to CASSSGGEAFF. The rearrangement links TRBV11-2 to TRBJ1-1, with D possibly being TRBD1 (5 bases). In germline, CDR1 is SGHAT, CDR2 FQNNGV. The CDR3 length is 11 residues. Trimming took off 4 bases at V and 7 bases at J, with 7 bases between the two ends.

J is TRBJ1-3 and V is TRBV9, with 11 bases identical to TRBD1. This CDR3 is built from 17 residues. The V segment lost 2 bases and the J segment 4 bases; nucleotides outside the gene matches: 8. Germline lookup yields CDR1 SGDLS and CDR2 YYNGEE. As DNA, the CDR3 is TGTGCCAGCAGCGTGGGGACAGGGGGGGCGGCAGGAAACACCATATATTTT. It is translated as CASSVGTGGAAGNTIYF.

V gene TRBV11-2 combines with J gene TRBJ2-1, with 8 bases aligning to TRBD2. Losses at the gene ends were 3 bases for V and 4 bases for J; bases not matched to a gene: 5. CDR1 and CDR2 from the germline V gene are SGHAT and FQNNGV. The CDR3 consists of 15 residues. The CDR3 protein is CASSLGLVAYNEQFF. In nucleotides, the CDR3 is TGTGCCAGCAGCTTGGGACTAGTAGCTTACAATGAGCAGTTCTTC.

This chain uses TRBV10-2 with TRBJ1-2; tentative D call: TRBD1 (6 bases). The CDR3 loop spans 15 amino acids. Germline loops: CDR1 WSHSY, CDR2 SAAADI. The V gene lost 3 bases and the J gene lost 0 bases, with 11 bases spanning the gap. The CDR3 protein is CASSDRGSSNYGYTF. For the CDR3, the DNA is TGCGCCAGCAGTGACAGGGGCTCCTCTAACTATGGCTACACCTTC.

The V gene is TRBV6-5, the J gene TRBJ2-7, with TRBD1 matching 8 bases. Germline V CDR1 and CDR2: MNHEY, SVGAGI. The ends lost 4 bases at V and 3 bases at J; junction bases unmatched: 5. The CDR3 is 14 residues long. The CDR3 reads CASSSDRGGYEQYF. Here the CDR3 DNA reads TGTGCCAGCAGTTCAGACAGGGGAGGCTACGAGCAGTACTTC.

This clone was recorded once. This chain uses TRBV27 with TRBJ2-2; TRBD2 is a possible D gene (6 bases). Trimming took 6 bases from V and 7 from J, leaving 15 bases between them. The CDR3 has 14 residues. Germline CDR1 reads MNHEY; CDR2 reads SMNVEV (reference sequence). CDR3 sequence (DNA): TGTGCCAGCAGGGGACTTGGAGACCTCGGGGAGCTGTTTTTT. It specifies CASRGLGDLGELFF.

The V gene is TRBV27, the J gene TRBJ2-2; 13 nucleotides line up with TRBD2. The germline V gene encodes CDR1 MNHEY and CDR2 SMNVEV (reference sequence). This CDR3 is 15 amino acids long. V lost 5 bases to trimming and J lost 4 bases; unmatched junction nucleotides: 1. CDR3 sequence: CASSRTSGGTGELFF. The DNA for the CDR3 is TGTGCCAGCAGTAGGACTAGCGGGGGCACCGGGGAGCTGTTTTTT.

V is TRBV10-3 and J is TRBJ1-2; 8 bases align to TRBD1. The V segment lost 8 bases and the J segment 3 bases; nucleotides outside the gene matches: 11. The CDR3 contains 15 residues. CDR1 ENHRY and CDR2 SYGVKD come from the germline V gene. This CDR3 reads CAIQGQGAGYYGYTF. CDR3 DNA: TGTGCCATCCAGGGGCAGGGGGCGGGTTACTATGGCTACACCTTC.

The V and J genes are TRBV27 and TRBJ1-5, with 7 bases that match TRBD1. Germline V gives CDR1 MNHEY, CDR2 SMNVEV (reference sequence). This CDR3 is built from 14 residues. J lost 7 bases, V lost 2 bases, and 5 bases had no gene match. The CDR3 spells CASSLMTGHQPQHF. DNA of the CDR3: TGTGCCAGCAGTTTAATGACAGGGCACCAGCCCCAGCATTTT.

The chain couples TRBV6-4 to TRBJ1-2; 9 nucleotides line up with TRBD1. The CDR3 runs 13 residues. Germline-derived CDR1 and CDR2 are MRHNA and SNTAGT. Unmatched junction bases numbered 11, after V lost 5 bases and J lost 13 bases. CDR3 bases: TGTGCCAGCAGTTGGGACGGGACAGGGATCCTCACCTTC. Translation: CASSWDGTGILTF.

The chain has TRBV14 and TRBJ1-2, with 10 bases that match TRBD1. This CDR3 region has 14 residues. V lost 5 bases and J lost 7; bases outside the gene matches: 7. Germline V CDR1 and CDR2: SGHDN, FVKESK. The CDR3 spells CASSSRQGAFGYTF. The CDR3 nucleotides read TGTGCCAGCAGCTCGAGACAGGGGGCTTTTGGCTACACCTTC.

The chain uses TRBV27 and TRBJ1-1; 9 positions match TRBD1. The CDR3 has 16 residues. Losses at the gene ends were 2 bases for V and 0 bases for J; bases not matched to a gene: 4. Germline V gene sequence: CDR1 MNHEY, CDR2 SMNVEV (reference sequence). CDR3 nucleotide sequence: TGTGCCAGCAGTTTAAGCAGGACAGGGGTGAACACTGAAGCTTTCTTT. Its translation: CASSLSRTGVNTEAFF.

The V gene is TRBV21-1, the J gene TRBJ2-5; the D call in the table, TRBD1, was not verified against the DNA. TRBV21-1 is given as a pseudogene. This CDR3 spans 17 amino acids. In nucleotides, the CDR3 is TGTGCCAGCAGCAAAAGGGATGCACAGGGACGATTAGGGACCCAGTACTTC. It encodes CASSKRDAQGRLGTQYF.

This clone was picked up a small number of times. V usage is TRBV5-1 and J usage is TRBJ2-3; 16 nucleotides align to TRBD2. This CDR3 has 15 residues. Germline lookup yields CDR1 SGHRS and CDR2 YFSETQ. V gave up 7 bases and J gave up 6 bases; unmatched junction bases: 5. CDR3 sequence (DNA): TGCGCCAGCGGGACTAGCGGGGGGGCCGGGGATACGCAGTATTTT. Translating it yields CASGTSGGAGDTQYF. The full variable domain, completed using reference TRBV5-1 and TRBJ2-3, is KAGVTQTPRYLIKTRGQQVTLSCSPISGHRSVSWYQQTPGQGLQFLFEYFSETQRNKGNFPGRFSGRQFSNSRSEMNVSTLELGDSALYLCASGTSGGAGDTQYFGPGTRLTVL.

The rearrangement links TRBV19 to TRBJ1-4, with a weak D call TRBD1 (6 bases). V lost 9 bases and J lost 13, with 21 bases in between. The CDR3 sequence is 13 residues long. Germline lookup yields CDR1 LNHDA and CDR2 SQIVND (reference sequence). CDR3 coding DNA: TGTGCCAGCCTATCATACGCGGGGGGCGGACTGTTTTTT. Its protein product is CASLSYAGGGLFF.